This T cell receptor beta chain was captured by sequencing in a study of regulatory T cells in long-lasting Graves disease. CDR3-region Arm-PCR and iRepertoire HTBI primers produced the TCR beta libraries. TCRdb reprocessed the multiplex PCR reads via MiXCR and lists one record per CDR3 protein. Of roughly 400,000 distinct CDR3 sequences in the sample, over 20% were seen once. A few counts support this clonotype. As yet, its antigen is unknown. V was cut by 6 bases and J by 3 bases, with 14 bases left in between. The CDR3 totals 15 residues. The time point is: persistent/refractory GD, antithyroid drugs over 5 years with positive TRAb. Isolated PBMC RNA provided the starting material for the TCR library. Points from the study as a whole: TRBV28 was favored in persistent disease, as were TRBJ1-2 and TRBJ2-5. Patients with persistent disease shared 2,700 or so public clonotypes, outpacing the roughly 970 shared by new patients.

Here the sequenced sample was peripheral blood mononuclear cells (PBMCs), taken when the disease was refractory, from a patient treated with antithyroid drugs. This chain connects TRBV12-3 or TRBV12-4 to TRBJ2-2; D call uncertain. The TCR was taken from a female donor with Graves disease. CDR3 amino acids: CASRPAAWDTGELFF. DNA for the CDR3: TGTGCCAGCAGGCCCGCGGCGTGGGACACCGGGGAGCTGTTTTTT.